This entry lists 17 T cell receptor beta chains sequenced from one sample in a study of blood T cell repertoires in COVID-19. The data were produced by immunoSEQ multiplex PCR, yet TCRdb's version contains in-frame clones alone and is incomplete. The data hold 150,000 to 200,000 clones, with 84% observed a single time. The sequenced material came from peripheral blood. Every receptor here comes from a human donor in a cohort sampled during active COVID-19.

The chain is built from TRBV6-6 and TRBJ1-2; 9 nucleotides agree with TRBD1. This CDR3 region has 16 residues. Germline lookup yields CDR1 MNHNY and CDR2 SVGAGI (reference sequence). V shed 2 bases, J shed 4 bases, and the junction held 8 bases outside the gene matches. The CDR3 region is CASSYNNRGPSYGYTF. The CDR3 nucleotides read TGTGCCAGCAGTTACAACAACAGGGGGCCCAGCTATGGCTACACCTTC.

The chain carries TRBV6-5 and TRBJ1-1; unclear D gene. The CDR3 totals 14 residues. The germline V and J ends were trimmed by 5 bases and 1 base, with 11 bases remaining between them. The germline gives CDR1 MNHEY, CDR2 SVGAGI. In DNA, the CDR3 is TGTGCCAGCAGTCTAACCGACAAGAACACTGAAGCTTTCTTT. It translates to CASSLTDKNTEAFF.

The chain recombines TRBV9 with TRBJ2-7, with 9 bases matching TRBD2. The CDR3 is 15 amino acids. Germline assignment: CDR1 SGDLS and CDR2 YYNGEE. The V gene end was trimmed by 0 bases and the J gene end by 3 bases; junction bases not matched to a gene: 4. The DNA of the CDR3 is TGTGCCAGCAGCGTAGGTGCGGGGGGGAACTACGAGCAGTACTTC. Translated, it gives CASSVGAGGNYEQYF.

This rearrangement joins TRBV24-1 to TRBJ2-7; tentative D call: TRBD1 (6 bases). This CDR3 spans 14 amino acids. Trimming left V 5 bases short and J 2 bases short, with 12 bases between. The V gene's germline CDR1 is KGHDR and CDR2 SFDVKD. CDR3 in DNA: TGTGCCACCAGTGGAAAGGGGGACACCTACGAGCAGTACTTC. Amino acid sequence: CATSGKGDTYEQYF.

This chain joins TRBV6-1 and TRBJ1-6; TRBD1 matches at 9 bases. V dropped 0 bases and J dropped 3; count of bases not matched to a gene: 6. The CDR3 spans 18 residues. Looked up from germline, CDR1 is MNHNS and CDR2 is SASEGT. CDR3 DNA: TGTGCCAGCAGTGAAGCCCTACAGGGGGCTCACTATAATTCACCCCTCCACTTT. The encoded protein is CASSEALQGAHYNSPLHF.

This sequence joins TRBV11-2 and TRBJ2-1; D ambiguous. V was clipped by 7 bases and J by 8 bases, with 18 bases between them. Germline loops: CDR1 SGHAT, CDR2 FQNNGV. The CDR3 covers 14 residues. The CDR3 protein is CASKSPRRSHEQFF. Written as DNA, the CDR3 is TGTGCCAGCAAAAGTCCCCGACGGAGCCATGAGCAGTTCTTC. The complete variable domain, with remaining parts taken from reference TRBV11-2 and TRBJ2-1, reads EAGVAQSPRYKIIEKRQSVAFWCNPISGHATLYWYQQILGQGPKLLIQFQNNGVVDDSQLPKDRFSAERLKGVDSTLKIQPAKLEDSAVYLCASKSPRRSHEQFFGPGTRLTVL.

This clone has a single count. This chain links TRBV29-1 with TRBJ2-2, with a tentative D call TRBD1 (5 bases). V gave up 8 bases and J gave up 3 bases, with 13 bases separating them. Germline V gene sequence: CDR1 SQVTM, CDR2 ANQGSEA. This CDR3 is 13 amino acids long. In DNA, the CDR3 is TGCAGCTATCAGGCAGGGTACACCGGGGAGCTGTTTTTT. Amino acids: CSYQAGYTGELFF.

The chain employs TRBV19 and TRBJ1-2; D ambiguous. Germline assignment: CDR1 LNHDA and CDR2 SQIVND (reference sequence). With 1 base removed from V and 0 bases from J, the gap between germline ends came to 9 bases. The CDR3 length is 15 residues. In DNA, the CDR3 is TGTGCCAGTAGTATAGGATCCAGGACTAACTATGGCTACACCTTC. Its protein product is CASSIGSRTNYGYTF.

The chain links TRBV6-5 to TRBJ2-7, with 7 positions matching TRBD2. Losses at the gene ends were 10 bases for V and 6 bases for J; bases not matched to a gene: 6. This CDR3 is 11 amino acids long. CDR1 and CDR2 (germline): MNHEY, SVGAGI. CDR3: CATQLAIEQYF. The CDR3 DNA is TGTGCCACCCAACTAGCGATCGAGCAGTACTTC.

This clone was seen a few times. The V gene is TRBV7-8, the J gene TRBJ1-1, with a possible D match to TRBD1 (6 bases). V shed 4 bases and J shed 10 bases, with 10 bases lying between them. From germline, CDR1 is SGHVS and CDR2 FQNEAQ. CDR3 length equals 11 residues. In DNA, the CDR3 is TGTGCCAGCAGCTCTACAGGGTTAGCTTTCTTT. Translating it yields CASSSTGLAFF.

The chain is built from TRBV3-1 (or the pseudogene TRBV3-2) and TRBJ1-6; D unclear. The CDR3 loop spans 18 amino acids. Between the trimmed V and J ends, which lost 2 bases and 7 bases, there was a span of 21 bases. Germline CDR1 LGHDT, CDR2 YNNKEL (reference sequence). CDR3 loop: CASSQKAGGLGFNSPLHF. Written as DNA, the CDR3 is TGTGCCAGCAGCCAAAAAGCGGGAGGGTTGGGGTTCAATTCACCCCTCCACTTT.

The V gene is TRBV29-1, the J gene TRBJ2-1; 10 bases fit TRBD2. V lost 4 bases to trimming and J lost 1 base; unmatched junction nucleotides: 7. Germline values: CDR1 SQVTM, CDR2 ANQGSEA. CDR3 length: 16 residues. The CDR3 DNA reads as TGCAGCGTTGGCCGTCCTAGCGGGGGTTCCTACAATGAGCAGTTCTTC. As protein: CSVGRPSGGSYNEQFF.

The chain joins TRBV5-1 to TRBJ1-1; maybe TRBD1 (5 bases). CDR1 SGHRS and CDR2 YFSETQ come from the germline V gene. V lost 0 bases and J lost 3, with 12 bases in between. The CDR3 consists of 15 residues. CDR3 sequence: CASSLAGRVYTEAFF. CDR3 bases: TGCGCCAGCAGCTTGGCCGGCAGGGTGTACACTGAAGCTTTCTTT.

This chain links TRBV1 with TRBJ1-5; the table's D gene call, TRBD1, was not cross checked with the DNA. TRBV1 is listed as a pseudogene. The CDR3 totals 17 residues. In nucleotides, the CDR3 is TGCACCAGCAGCCCATTAAGAGCAGGGGACCCCCCCATAGCCCAGCATTTT. The encoded protein is CTSSPLRAGDPPIAQHF.

This chain joins TRBV10-2 and TRBJ1-3; tentatively, D is TRBD1 (6 bases). This CDR3 is 15 amino acids long. Trimming pared 1 base from V and 4 bases from J, leaving 11 bases between. Germline V gene data show CDR1 as WSHSY and CDR2 as SAAADI. For the CDR3, the DNA is TGCGCCAGCAGTGAGTGGGGGCTAGGGGGAAACACCATATATTTT. Amino acid sequence: CASSEWGLGGNTIYF.

The sample holds one count of this clone. The chain links TRBV19 to TRBJ2-7; perhaps TRBD2 as D (5 bases). Between the trimmed V and J ends, which lost 5 bases and 2 bases, there was a span of 10 bases. Germline V gene lookup returns CDR1 LNHDA and CDR2 SQIVND (reference sequence). The CDR3 consists of 13 residues. In nucleotides, the CDR3 is TGTGCCAGTAGTGGCCGGGATGCCTACGAGCAGTACTTC. It translates to CASSGRDAYEQYF.

The chain has TRBV5-1 and TRBJ1-5; D not certain. With 0 bases removed from V and 6 bases from J, the gap between germline ends came to 16 bases. The germline V gene encodes CDR1 SGHRS and CDR2 YFSETQ. The CDR3 contains 16 residues. CDR3 DNA: TGCGCCAGCAGCTTGGCGCCAGTTGATTTTGTTCAGCCCCAGCATTTT. Translation: CASSLAPVDFVQPQHF.